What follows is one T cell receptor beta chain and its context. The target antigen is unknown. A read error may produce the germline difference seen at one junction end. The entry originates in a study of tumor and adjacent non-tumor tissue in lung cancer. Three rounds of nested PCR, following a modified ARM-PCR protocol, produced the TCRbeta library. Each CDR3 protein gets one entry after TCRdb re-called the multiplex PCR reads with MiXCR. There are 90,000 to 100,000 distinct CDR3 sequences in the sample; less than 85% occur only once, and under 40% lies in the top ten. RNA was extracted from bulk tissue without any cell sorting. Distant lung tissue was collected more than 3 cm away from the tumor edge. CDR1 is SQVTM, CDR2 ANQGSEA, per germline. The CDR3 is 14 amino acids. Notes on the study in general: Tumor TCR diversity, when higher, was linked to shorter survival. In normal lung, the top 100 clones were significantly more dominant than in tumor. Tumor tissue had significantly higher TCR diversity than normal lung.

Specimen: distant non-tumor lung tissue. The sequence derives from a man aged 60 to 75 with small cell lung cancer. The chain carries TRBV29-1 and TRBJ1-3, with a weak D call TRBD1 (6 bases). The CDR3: CSVEEGAFGDTIYF. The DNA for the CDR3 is TGCAGCGTTGAAGAGGGGGCGTTTGGAGACACCATATATTTT.